This is a list of T cell receptor beta chains from one sample in a study of long-term antiretroviral therapy in people with HIV. The repertoire was sequenced with immunoSEQ multiplex PCR; TCRdb's copy has only in-frame clones and lacks some. The table has about 20,000 clones, around 84% seen once. The sample was unsorted PBMCs, taken 0.3 years after starting antiretroviral therapy. The source of these receptors is a woman in her 50s with HIV. Each CDR3 is given with its conserved first and last residue. D genes are given only for firm matches. Not all rows give a size; the values are once, few, many and, for expanded clones, a class.

V,size,length,D,J,DNA,CDR3
TRBV30,.,15,TRBD1,TRBJ1-6,TGTGCCTGGAGTGTAGGGACAGGGGCTAATTCACCCCTCCACTTT,CAWSVGTGANSPLHF
TRBV5-1,.,14,.,TRBJ1-3,TGCGCCAGCAGCGACAAAAGCTCTGGAAACACCATATATTTT,CASSDKSSGNTIYF
TRBV5-1,.,15,TRBD1,TRBJ2-1,TGCGCCAGCAGCTTGGGGCAGGGGGCGAACAATGAGCAGTTCTTC,CASSLGQGANNEQFF
TRBV6-6,.,15,TRBD1,TRBJ2-3,TGTGCCAGCAGACCGACAGGGGACGGCACAGATACGCAGTATTTT,CASRPTGDGTDTQYF
TRBV5-4,.,14,.,TRBJ2-5,TGTGCCAGCAGCGCGGACAGGCGGGGCGAGACCCAGTACTTC,CASSADRRGETQYF
TRBV2,.,13,.,TRBJ1-2,TGTGCCAGCAGTACGGATTCCAACTATGGCTACACCTTC,CASSTDSNYGYTF
TRBV7-9,once,15,.,TRBJ1-2,TGTGCCAGCAGCTTAGTGGGACTTTCTAACTATGGCTACACCTTC,CASSLVGLSNYGYTF
TRBV4-2,.,15,TRBD1,TRBJ1-4,TGTGCCAGCAGCCGCTTGACAGGGGGCTCTGAAAAACTGTTTTTT,CASSRLTGGSEKLFF
TRBV30,.,15,.,TRBJ1-2,TGTGCCTGGAGTGTAGGAGCAGAAGGGGCCTATGGCTACACCTTC,CAWSVGAEGAYGYTF
TRBV18,.,16,TRBD2,TRBJ2-3,TGTGCCAGCTCAACAACTAGCGGGAAGAGCACAGATACGCAGTATTTT,CASSTTSGKSTDTQYF
TRBV6-6,once,14,.,TRBJ2-1,TGTGCCAGCAGTTACAGTAGCTCCTACAATGAGCAGTTCTTC,CASSYSSSYNEQFF
TRBV28,.,13,.,TRBJ2-7,TGTGCCAGCGGGCTCATGGGGGGCTACGAGCAGTACTTC,CASGLMGGYEQYF
TRBV27,.,14,.,TRBJ1-4,TGTGCCAGCAGTAAAGACAGAAATAATGAAAAACTGTTTTTT,CASSKDRNNEKLFF
TRBV7-3,.,14,.,TRBJ1-1,TGTGCCAGCAGCCTCTTGGCGGGGAACACTGAAGCTTTCTTT,CASSLLAGNTEAFF
TRBV7-3,.,17,.,TRBJ2-3,TGTGCCAGCAGCTTTGAGAGGATTCGGAGGGACACAGATACGCAGTATTTT,CASSFERIRRDTDTQYF
TRBV10-1,.,17,.,TRBJ2-5,TGCGCCAGCAGTGAGTCGAGCGGCCAGAACGACCAAGAGACCCAGTACTTC,CASSESSGQNDQETQYF
TRBV4-2,.,16,TRBD1,TRBJ1-2,TGTGCCAGCAGCCCATCGAACGACAGGGCAAAACATGGCTACACCTTC,CASSPSNDRAKHGYTF